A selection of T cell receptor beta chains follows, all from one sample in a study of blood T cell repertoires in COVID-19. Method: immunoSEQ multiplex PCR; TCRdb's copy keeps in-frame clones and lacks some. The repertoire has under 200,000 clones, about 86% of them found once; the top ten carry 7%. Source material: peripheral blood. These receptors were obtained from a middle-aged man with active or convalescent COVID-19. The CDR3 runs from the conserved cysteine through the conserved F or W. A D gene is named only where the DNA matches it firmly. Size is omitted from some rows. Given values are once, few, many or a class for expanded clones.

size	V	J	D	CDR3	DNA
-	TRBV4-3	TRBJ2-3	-	CASSRDGGLSTDTQYF	TGCGCCAGCAGCCGGGATGGGGGCCTAAGCACAGATACGCAGTATTTT
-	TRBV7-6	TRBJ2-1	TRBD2	CASSFLAGGGNEQFF	TGTGCCAGCAGCTTTTTAGCGGGAGGAGGGAATGAGCAGTTCTTC
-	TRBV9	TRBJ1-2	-	CASSVEGWGQRGYGYTF	TGTGCCAGCAGCGTAGAGGGGTGGGGACAACGGGGTTATGGCTACACCTTC
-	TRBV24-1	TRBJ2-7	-	CATSDTSGGPGREQYF	TGTGCCACCAGTGACACTTCAGGGGGGCCCGGGCGGGAGCAGTACTTC
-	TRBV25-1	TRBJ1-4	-	CASSARGGSNEKLFF	TGTGCCAGCAGTGCCCGGGGAGGGTCTAATGAAAAACTGTTTTTT
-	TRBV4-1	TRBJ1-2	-	CASSQAWTDNYGYTF	TGCGCCAGCAGCCAGGCTTGGACAGACAACTATGGCTACACCTTC
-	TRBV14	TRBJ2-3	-	CASSQGLSSSDTQYF	TGTGCCAGCAGCCAAGGACTGAGCTCTTCAGATACGCAGTATTTT
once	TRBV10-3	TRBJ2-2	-	CAISEARTGELFF	TGTGCCATCAGTGAGGCCCGGACCGGGGAGCTGTTTTTT
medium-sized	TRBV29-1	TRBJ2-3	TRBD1	CSAQAGWTGVLDTQYF	TGCAGCGCCCAAGCCGGCTGGACAGGGGTTTTAGATACGCAGTATTTT
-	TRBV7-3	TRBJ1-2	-	CASSPASGLPNYGYTF	TGTGCCAGCAGCCCAGCATCCGGACTTCCTAACTATGGCTACACCTTC
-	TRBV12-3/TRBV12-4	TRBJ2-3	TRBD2	CASSSRGVPVDF	TGTGCCAGCAGTTCCCGGGGGGTGCCGGTGGATTTT
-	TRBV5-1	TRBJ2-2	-	CASSAQGFTGELFF	TGCGCCAGCAGCGCGCAGGGTTTCACCGGGGAGCTGTTTTTT
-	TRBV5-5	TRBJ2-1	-	CASSLVQGPYNEQFF	TGTGCCAGCAGCTTGGTGCAGGGCCCATACAATGAGCAGTTCTTC
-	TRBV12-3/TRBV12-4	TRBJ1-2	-	CASSLRLNYGYTF	TGTGCCAGCAGTTTACGGTTGAACTATGGCTACACCTTC
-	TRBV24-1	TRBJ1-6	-	CATSRRGISVNSPLHF	TGTGCCACCAGTCGACGAGGAATTTCAGTTAATTCACCCCTCCACTTT
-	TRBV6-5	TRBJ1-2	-	CATGANYGYTF	TGTGCCACCGGAGCTAACTATGGCTACACCTTC
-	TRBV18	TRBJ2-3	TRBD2	CASSPSGGTDTQYF	TGTGCCAGCTCGCCTAGCGGTGGCACAGATACGCAGTATTTT
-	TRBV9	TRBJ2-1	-	CASSSKGGGRSSYNEQFF	TGTGCCAGCAGCTCCAAAGGAGGAGGAAGGAGCTCCTACAATGAGCAGTTCTTC
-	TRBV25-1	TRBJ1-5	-	CASKDNSNQPQHF	TGTGCCAGCAAGGACAACTCCAATCAGCCCCAGCATTTT
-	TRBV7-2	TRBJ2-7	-	CASSHTPGRTPWEQYF	TGTGCCAGCAGCCACACCCCAGGGAGGACGCCTTGGGAGCAGTACTTC
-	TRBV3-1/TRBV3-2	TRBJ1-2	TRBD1	CASSHGGQGNGYTF	TGTGCCAGCAGCCATGGGGGACAGGGGAACGGCTACACCTTC
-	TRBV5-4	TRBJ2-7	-	CASSLDGASGTIEQYF	TGTGCCAGCAGCTTGGATGGGGCCTCCGGTACGATCGAGCAGTACTTC
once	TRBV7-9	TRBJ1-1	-	CASSKQGISTEAFF	TGTGCCAGCAGTAAGCAGGGGATTAGCACTGAAGCTTTCTTT
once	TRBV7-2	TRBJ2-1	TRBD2	CASSSGGWQGLYEQFF	TGTGCCAGCAGCTCCGGGGGGTGGCAGGGTCTCTATGAGCAGTTCTTC
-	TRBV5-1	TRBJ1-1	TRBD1	CASSLGQGVENTEAFF	TGCGCCAGCAGCTTGGGCCAGGGGGTTGAGAACACTGAAGCTTTCTTT
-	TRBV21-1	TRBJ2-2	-	CATAPLSEDRNLGELFF	TGTGCCACCGCTCCACTCTCCGAGGACAGAAATTTAGGGGAGCTGTTTTTT
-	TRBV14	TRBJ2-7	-	CASSLSGSSSYEQYF	TGTGCCAGCAGTCTCTCCGGGAGTTCCTCCTACGAGCAGTACTTC
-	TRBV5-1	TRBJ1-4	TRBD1	CASNTGTDVKLFF	TGCGCCAGCAATACCGGGACAGACGTGAAACTGTTTTTT
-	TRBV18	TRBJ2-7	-	CASSPYSQYEQYF	TGTGCCAGCTCACCATATTCACAGTACGAGCAGTACTTC
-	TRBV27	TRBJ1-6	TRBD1	CASSITGVGNSPLHF	TGTGCCAGCAGTATTACAGGGGTGGGAAATTCACCCCTCCACTTT
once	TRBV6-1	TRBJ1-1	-	CASSEDRQRGAFF	TGTGCCAGCAGTGAAGATCGACAGCGGGGAGCTTTCTTT
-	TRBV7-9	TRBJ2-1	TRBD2	CASSPARSGIYNEQFF	TGTGCCAGCAGCCCTGCGAGAAGCGGGATTTACAATGAGCAGTTCTTC
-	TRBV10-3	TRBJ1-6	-	CAISLAPPRGNSPLHF	TGTGCCATCAGTCTGGCCCCCCCACGAGGAAATTCACCCCTCCACTTT
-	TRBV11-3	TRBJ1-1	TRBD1	CASSFGTGVRGTEAFF	TGTGCCAGCAGCTTCGGGACAGGGGTTAGGGGCACTGAAGCTTTCTTT
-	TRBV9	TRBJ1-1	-	CASSVDMGLNTEAFF	TGTGCCAGCAGCGTAGATATGGGCCTAAACACTGAAGCTTTCTTT
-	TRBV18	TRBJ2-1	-	CASSPVGGNEQFF	TGTGCCAGCTCACCGGTAGGAGGCAATGAGCAGTTCTTC
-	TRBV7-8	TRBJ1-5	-	CASSLGISDNQPQHF	TGTGCCAGCAGCTTAGGAATCTCAGACAATCAGCCCCAGCATTTT
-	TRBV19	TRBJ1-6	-	CASSIRQPFSHNSPLHF	TGTGCCAGTAGTATAAGGCAACCTTTTAGCCATAATTCACCCCTCCACTTT
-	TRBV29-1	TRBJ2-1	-	CSVEDKQGIEQFF	TGCAGCGTTGAAGATAAGCAGGGGATTGAGCAGTTCTTC
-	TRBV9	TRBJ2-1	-	CASSSRLVQNEQFF	TGTGCCAGCAGCTCCCGCCTCGTCCAGAATGAGCAGTTCTTC
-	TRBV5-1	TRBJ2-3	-	CASSLGATSTTDTQYF	TGCGCCAGCAGCTTAGGAGCGACTTCGACCACAGATACGCAGTATTTT
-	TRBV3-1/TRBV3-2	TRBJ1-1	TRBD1	CASSQGGQGRTEAFF	TGTGCCAGCAGCCAAGGAGGACAGGGGCGAACTGAAGCTTTCTTT
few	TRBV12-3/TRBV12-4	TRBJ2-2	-	CASSRRSGELFF	TGTGCCAGCAGTAGGCGGTCCGGGGAGCTGTTTTTT
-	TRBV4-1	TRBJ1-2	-	CASSQGGAHNYYGYTF	TGCGCCAGCAGCCAAGGCGGAGCCCACAACTACTATGGCTACACCTTC
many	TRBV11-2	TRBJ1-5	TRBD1	CASSLGGQGKYGNQPQHF	TGTGCCAGCAGCTTAGGGGGACAGGGGAAATATGGCAATCAGCCCCAGCATTTT
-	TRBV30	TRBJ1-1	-	CACRWAPNTEAFF	TGTGCCTGCCGCTGGGCGCCGAACACTGAAGCTTTCTTT
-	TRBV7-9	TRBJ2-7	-	CASSFEREQYF	TGTGCCAGCAGCTTTGAGAGAGAGCAGTACTTC
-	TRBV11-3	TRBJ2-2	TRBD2	CASSLGVAGGAGELFF	TGTGCCAGCAGCTTAGGGGTAGCGGGAGGCGCCGGGGAGCTGTTTTTT
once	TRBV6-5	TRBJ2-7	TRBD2	CASRLTSGRVHEQYF	TGTGCCAGCAGGTTGACTAGCGGGAGGGTTCACGAGCAGTACTTC
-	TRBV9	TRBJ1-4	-	CASSTVDSTNEKLFF	TGTGCCAGCAGCACAGTCGATTCAACTAATGAAAAACTGTTTTTT
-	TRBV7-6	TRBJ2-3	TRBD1	CASSLGQGAKDTQYF	TGTGCCAGCAGCTTGGGACAGGGGGCTAAAGATACGCAGTATTTT
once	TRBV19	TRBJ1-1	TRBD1	CASRPGTGSAFF	TGTGCCAGTAGGCCCGGGACAGGGAGTGCTTTCTTT